This T cell receptor (beta chain) was recorded in a study of long-term antiretroviral therapy in people with HIV (dated by TCRdb to 2021 to 2024). Background on the whole study: The earliest samples were collected approximately a decade before the 2015 WHO recommendation for immediate ART, a period when ART was typically delayed until CD4 counts fell. The cohort contributed about 180 cryopreserved PBMC samples from 30 to 35 adults with confirmed HIV infection, collected serially over a mean of about six years (range 1-12). Of the 30 to 35 participants with HIV, eleven were female. A retrospective serial study tested whether changes in peripheral blood TRB repertoire composition and diversity were associated with ART initiation and durable HIV suppression. Test extractions of a monoclonal T-cell line alongside about 30 polyclonal samples showed no cross-contamination during QIAcube processing. The paper as a whole reports these results and caveats: At every time point, the repertoire was dominated by expanded TRB clones first identified before ART initiation, although this dominance fluctuated and, in many PLHIV, declined after ART. Because cell numbers in pre-ART samples were limited, unsorted PBMC were profiled instead of sorted CD4+ and CD8+ T cells. Compared with controls, HIV repertoires had narrower CDR3 length ranges, and the network structure pointed to an antigen-experienced repertoire that shifted only slightly toward naive after ART. Because PBMC availability was limited, only the TCR beta chain was sequenced, with no alpha chain pairing. No data were available on ART adherence, viral resistance or therapy changes, limiting inferences about post-ART repertoire changes. A significant increase in TRB diversity was found to be associated with ART initiation, although TRB diversity was observed to remain significantly below that of transplant donor controls even after long-term ART. Samples dated from the mid-2000s to the late 2010s, and the ART regimens used may be less effective than current ones.

This clone has only one observation. The target of this receptor is not known. The sample holds no much larger clone one base away, and base qualities are not on file. Taken from cysteine to phenylalanine, the CDR3 has 14 residues. The only DNA kept is the CDR3, 42 bases in frame from the first base. As encoded in the germline V gene (reference sequence), CDR1 is LNHDA while CDR2 is SQIVND. V and J are truncated by 5 bases and 5 bases respectively, leaving an intervening sequence of 12 bases. Inclusion was restricted to participants for whom at least one PBMC sample before ART initiation and at least two post-ART samples were available. Every participant with HIV received treatment in the United States of America. Before DNA extraction, cryopreserved samples of about 0.95-10 million PBMC were thawed and then washed. At the time of the earliest PBMC sample, participants with HIV were aged between roughly 20 and 55 years. Per participant, PBMC samples came from 1-4 timepoints prior to ART initiation and 2-8 timepoints following ART initiation, for a median of 7 samples. For every participant, serial HIV viral load, CD4+ T-cell count, ART history and demographic data were obtained. A Qiagen kit on a QIAcube was used to extract genomic DNA from unsorted PBMC, with samples processed in batches of 12.

Sequencing of the TRB variable region was done with the immunoSEQ hsTCRB v3.0 assay at survey level resolution. A depth of 40,000-50,000 T-cell genomes per sample was targeted for TRB sequencing. TRB libraries were pooled and sequenced on an Illumina MiSeq using a v3 150-cycle kit. The study's processing was this. Repertoire analysis ran in R within a reproducible Nextflow workflow covering QC, data transformation and analysis. LymphoSeq2, an R package for exploring AIRR-Seq data, was used to implement custom analyses. After excluding a few samples that yielded fewer than 5000 total TRB sequences, around 190 HIV repertoires remained for analysis. Among the approximately 190 HIV repertoires that were kept, roughly 58 were collected before ART initiation and more than 120 were collected after ART initiation. Repertoires were downsampled to 5000 TRB nucleotide sequences, and summary statistics were averaged over 100 downsampling iterations. TRB sequences were retained for analysis only if CDR3 regions of at least seven amino acids were present. Diversity was assessed using a clonality score derived from Shannon entropy and using the Gini coefficient. In the repertoire networks, any two of the top 5000 CDR3 amino acid sequences were connected whenever the two sequences differed by an edit distance of one. For TRB CDR3 amino acid sequences, antigen specificity groups and MHC restriction were predicted with GLIPH2. To flag known associations with CMV, EBV, HIV or tissue antigens, CDR3 amino acid sequences were compared against VDJdb and McPAS-TCR. Pre-ART, post-ART and control groups were compared with Wilcoxon signed-rank tests and Holm-Bonferroni correction. Drawn from immuneACCESS, this table holds only the in-frame rearrangements with V and J called that TCRdb kept. Clones are partly lost; checked studies trace under half to an unresolved V gene and leave the rest unexplained. V and J calls and clone size come straight from that table; D and trimming were deduced from the DNA. Counted in this sample were tens of thousands of clones; 80% to 90% of them appeared once. Roughly 5% of the sample is in the top ten clones.

The sample here was unsorted PBMCs, taken around 2.7 years before starting antiretroviral therapy. The rearranged chain carries TRBV19 and TRBJ1-4, with the D segment identity uncertain. The receptor was isolated from a woman aged 30 to 39 with HIV. The CDR3 amino acid sequence is: CASSDRRANEKLFF. Read as DNA, the sequence is TGTGCCAGTAGTGACCGACGGGCAAATGAAAAACTGTTTTTT.